The entry below gives a single TCR beta chain sequence along with its context. Its antigen is currently unknown. TCRdb reprocessed the RT-PCR reads with MiXCR, giving one entry per CDR3 protein. The table has 650,000 to 800,000 distinct CDR3 sequences, roughly 14% seen once; the top ten hold 5.5% to 7%. The sample comes from a study of response to subunit inactivated influenza vaccine. The germline V gene encodes CDR1 LGHDT and CDR2 YNNKEL (reference sequence). CDR3 length equals 14 residues. The V end lost 1 base, the J end lost 1 base, and 7 bases lay between the germline ends. Points from the study as a whole: Each seasonal flu vaccination may recruit only limited new T cells, authors suggested.

The sequence came from a man in his fifties or sixties who received an inactivated influenza vaccine. V is TRBV3-1 and J is TRBJ1-2; the D is unclear. The sample here was PBMCs from blood, taken approximately 15 days before vaccination. The CDR3 nucleotides are TGTGCCAGCAGCCAAGGGGTAAATAACTATGGCTACACCTTC. Protein product: CASSQGVNNYGYTF.